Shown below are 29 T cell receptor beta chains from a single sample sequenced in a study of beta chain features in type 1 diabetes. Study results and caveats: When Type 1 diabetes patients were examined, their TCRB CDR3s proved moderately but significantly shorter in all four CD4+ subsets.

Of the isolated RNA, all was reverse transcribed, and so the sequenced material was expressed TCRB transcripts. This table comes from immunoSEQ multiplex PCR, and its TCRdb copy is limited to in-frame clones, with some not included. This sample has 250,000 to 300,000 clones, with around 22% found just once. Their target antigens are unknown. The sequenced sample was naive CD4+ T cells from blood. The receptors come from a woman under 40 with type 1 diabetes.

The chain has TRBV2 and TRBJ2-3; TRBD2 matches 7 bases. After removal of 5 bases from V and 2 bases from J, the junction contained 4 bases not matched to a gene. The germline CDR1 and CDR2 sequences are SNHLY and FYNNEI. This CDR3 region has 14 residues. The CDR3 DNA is TGTGCCAGCAGTCCCCTAGCGGCCACAGATACGCAGTATTTT. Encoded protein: CASSPLAATDTQYF. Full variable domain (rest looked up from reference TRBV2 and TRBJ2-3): EPEVTQTPSHQVTQMGQEVILRCVPISNHLYFYWYRQILGQKVEFLVSFYNNEISEKSEIFDDQFSVERPDGSNFTLKIRSTKLEDSAMYFCASSPLAATDTQYFGPGTRLTVL.

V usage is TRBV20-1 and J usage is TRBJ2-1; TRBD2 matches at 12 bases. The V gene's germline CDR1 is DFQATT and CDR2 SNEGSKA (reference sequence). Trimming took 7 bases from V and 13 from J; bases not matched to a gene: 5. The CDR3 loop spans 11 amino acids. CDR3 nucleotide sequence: TGCAGTGTTGCTAGCGGGAGGGATCAGTTCTTC. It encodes CSVASGRDQFF.

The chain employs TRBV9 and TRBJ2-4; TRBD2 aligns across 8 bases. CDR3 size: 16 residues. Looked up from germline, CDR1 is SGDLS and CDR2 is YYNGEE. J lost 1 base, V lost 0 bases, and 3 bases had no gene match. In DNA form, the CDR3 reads TGTGCCAGCAGCGTAGGTCGGGAGGGGGCCAAAAACATTCAGTACTTC. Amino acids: CASSVGREGAKNIQYF.

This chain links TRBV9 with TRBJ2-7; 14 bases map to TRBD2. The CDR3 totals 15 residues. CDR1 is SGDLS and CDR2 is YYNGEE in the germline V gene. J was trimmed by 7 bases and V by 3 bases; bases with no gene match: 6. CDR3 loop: CASSAGTSGRTEQYF. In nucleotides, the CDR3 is TGTGCCAGCAGCGCCGGGACTAGCGGGAGAACGGAGCAGTACTTC. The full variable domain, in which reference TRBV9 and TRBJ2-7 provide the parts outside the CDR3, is DSGVTQTPKHLITATGQRVTLRCSPRSGDLSVYWYQQSLDQGLQFLIQYYNGEERAKGNILERFSAQQFPDLHSELNLSSLELGDSALYFCASSAGTSGRTEQYFGPGTRLTVT.

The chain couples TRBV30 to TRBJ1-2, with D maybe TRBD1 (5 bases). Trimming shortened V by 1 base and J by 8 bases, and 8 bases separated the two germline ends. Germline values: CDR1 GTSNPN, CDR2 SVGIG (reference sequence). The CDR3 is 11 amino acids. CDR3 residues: CAWSGQLGYTF. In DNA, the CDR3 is TGTGCCTGGAGTGGACAGTTGGGCTACACCTTC.

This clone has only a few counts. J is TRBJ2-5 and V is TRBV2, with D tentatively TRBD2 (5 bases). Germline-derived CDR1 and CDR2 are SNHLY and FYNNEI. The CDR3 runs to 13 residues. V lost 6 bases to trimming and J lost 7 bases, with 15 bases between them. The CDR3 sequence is CASSEGPPGTQYF. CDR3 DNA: TGTGCCAGCAGCGAGGGTCCCCCGGGGACCCAGTACTTC.

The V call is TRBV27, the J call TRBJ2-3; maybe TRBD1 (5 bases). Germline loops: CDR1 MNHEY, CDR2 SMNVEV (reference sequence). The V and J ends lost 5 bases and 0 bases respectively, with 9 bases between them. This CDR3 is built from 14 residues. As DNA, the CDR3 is TGTGCCAGCAGTACCGACAGTAGCACAGATACGCAGTATTTT. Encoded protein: CASSTDSSTDTQYF.

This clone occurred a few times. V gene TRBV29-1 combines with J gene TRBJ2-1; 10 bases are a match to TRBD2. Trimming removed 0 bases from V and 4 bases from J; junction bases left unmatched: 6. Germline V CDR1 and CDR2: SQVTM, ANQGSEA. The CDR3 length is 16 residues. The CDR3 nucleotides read TGCAGCGTTGAAGATTTTTTAGCGGGAGGATACAATGAGCAGTTCTTC. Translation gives CSVEDFLAGGYNEQFF.

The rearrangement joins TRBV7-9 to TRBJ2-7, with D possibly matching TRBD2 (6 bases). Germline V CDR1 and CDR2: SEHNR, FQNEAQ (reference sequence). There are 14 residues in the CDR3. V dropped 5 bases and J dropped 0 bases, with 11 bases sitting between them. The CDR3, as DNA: TGTGCCAGCAGCCCGACTAGTAGCTCCTACGAGCAGTACTTC. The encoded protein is CASSPTSSSYEQYF.

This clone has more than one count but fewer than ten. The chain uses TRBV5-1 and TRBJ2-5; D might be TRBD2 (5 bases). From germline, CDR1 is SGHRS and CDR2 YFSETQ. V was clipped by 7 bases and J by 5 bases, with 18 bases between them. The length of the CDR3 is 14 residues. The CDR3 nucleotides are TGCGCCAGCCTCGAACATGCGGGCTGGGAGACCCAGTACTTC. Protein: CASLEHAGWETQYF.

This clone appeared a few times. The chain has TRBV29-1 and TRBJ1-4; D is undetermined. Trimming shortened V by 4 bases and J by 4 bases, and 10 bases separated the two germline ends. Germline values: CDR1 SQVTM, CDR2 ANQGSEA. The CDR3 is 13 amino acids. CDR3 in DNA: TGCAGCGTTGTTGGAGGGCATAATGAAAAACTGTTTTTT. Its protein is CSVVGGHNEKLFF.

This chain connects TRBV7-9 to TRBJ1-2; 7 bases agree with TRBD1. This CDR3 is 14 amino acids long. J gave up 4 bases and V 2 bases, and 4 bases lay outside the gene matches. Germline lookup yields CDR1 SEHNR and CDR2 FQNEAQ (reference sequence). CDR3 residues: CASSLRGGGYGYTF. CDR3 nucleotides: TGTGCCAGCAGCTTAAGAGGGGGCGGCTATGGCTACACCTTC.

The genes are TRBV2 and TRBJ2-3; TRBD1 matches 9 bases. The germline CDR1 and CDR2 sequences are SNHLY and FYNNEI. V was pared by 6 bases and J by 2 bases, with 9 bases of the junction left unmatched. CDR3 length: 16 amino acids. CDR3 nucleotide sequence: TGTGCCAGCAGGGGGGGACAGGGATACCCCACAGATACGCAGTATTTT. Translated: CASRGGQGYPTDTQYF.

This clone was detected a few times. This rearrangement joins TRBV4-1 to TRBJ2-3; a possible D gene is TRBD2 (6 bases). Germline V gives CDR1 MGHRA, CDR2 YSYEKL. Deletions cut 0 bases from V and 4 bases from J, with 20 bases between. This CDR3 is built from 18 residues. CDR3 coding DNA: TGCGCCAGCAGCCAAGATGGAGGGACCCTCACTGTGGCAGATACGCAGTATTTT. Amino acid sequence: CASSQDGGTLTVADTQYF.

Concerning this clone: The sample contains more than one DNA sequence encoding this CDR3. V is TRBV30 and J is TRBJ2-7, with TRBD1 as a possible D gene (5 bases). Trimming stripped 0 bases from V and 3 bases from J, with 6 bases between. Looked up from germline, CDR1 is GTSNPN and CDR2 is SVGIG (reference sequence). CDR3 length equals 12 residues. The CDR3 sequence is CAWSVQGYEQYF. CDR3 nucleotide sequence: TGTGCCTGGAGTGTTCAGGGCTACGAGCAGTACTTC.

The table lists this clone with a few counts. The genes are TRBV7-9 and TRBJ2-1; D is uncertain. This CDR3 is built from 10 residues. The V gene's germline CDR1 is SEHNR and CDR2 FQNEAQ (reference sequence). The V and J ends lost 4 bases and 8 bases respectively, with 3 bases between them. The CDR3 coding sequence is TGTGCCAGCAGCTCCGATGAGCAGTTCTTC. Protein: CASSSDEQFF.

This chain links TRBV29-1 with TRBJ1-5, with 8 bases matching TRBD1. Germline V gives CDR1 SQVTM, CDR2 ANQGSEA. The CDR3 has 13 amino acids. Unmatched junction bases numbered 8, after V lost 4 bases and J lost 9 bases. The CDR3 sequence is CSVVDRGSRPQHF. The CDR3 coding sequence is TGCAGCGTTGTCGACAGGGGAAGTCGGCCCCAGCATTTT.

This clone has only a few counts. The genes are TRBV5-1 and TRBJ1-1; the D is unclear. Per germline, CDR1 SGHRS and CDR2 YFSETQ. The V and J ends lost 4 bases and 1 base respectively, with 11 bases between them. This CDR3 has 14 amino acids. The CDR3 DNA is TGCGCCAGCAGCACGGGTGGGAGGAACACTGAAGCTTTCTTT. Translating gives CASSTGGRNTEAFF.

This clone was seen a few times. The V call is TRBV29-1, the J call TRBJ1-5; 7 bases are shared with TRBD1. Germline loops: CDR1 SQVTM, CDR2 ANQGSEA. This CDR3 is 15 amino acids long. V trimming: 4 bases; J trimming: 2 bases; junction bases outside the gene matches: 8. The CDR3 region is CSVVLVGTGNQPQHF. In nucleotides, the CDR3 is TGCAGCGTTGTATTGGTGGGGACAGGCAATCAGCCCCAGCATTTT. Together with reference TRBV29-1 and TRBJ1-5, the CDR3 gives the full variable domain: SAVISQKPSRDICQRGTSLTIQCQVDSQVTMMFWYRQQPGQSLTLIATANQGSEATYESGFVIDKFPISRPNLTFSTLTVSNMSPEDSSIYLCSVVLVGTGNQPQHFGDGTRLSIL.

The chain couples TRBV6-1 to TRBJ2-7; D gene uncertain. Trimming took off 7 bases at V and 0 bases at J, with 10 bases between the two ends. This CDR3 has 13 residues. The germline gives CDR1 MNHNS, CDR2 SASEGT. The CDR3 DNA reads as TGTGCCAGCACACAACGCAGCTCCTACGAGCAGTACTTC. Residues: CASTQRSSYEQYF.

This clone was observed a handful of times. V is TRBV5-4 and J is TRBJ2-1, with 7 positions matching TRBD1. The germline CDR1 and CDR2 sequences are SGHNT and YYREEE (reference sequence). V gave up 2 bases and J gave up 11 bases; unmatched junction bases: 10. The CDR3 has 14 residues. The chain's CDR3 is CASSFTLGTEQQFF. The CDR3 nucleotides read TGTGCCAGCAGCTTCACACTCGGGACAGAGCAGCAGTTCTTC. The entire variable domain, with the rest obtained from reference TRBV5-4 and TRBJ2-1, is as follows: ETGVTQSPTHLIKTRGQQVTLRCSSQSGHNTVSWYQQALGQGPQFIFQYYREEENGRGNFPPRFSGLQFPNYSSELNVNALELDDSALYLCASSFTLGTEQQFFGPGTRLTVL.

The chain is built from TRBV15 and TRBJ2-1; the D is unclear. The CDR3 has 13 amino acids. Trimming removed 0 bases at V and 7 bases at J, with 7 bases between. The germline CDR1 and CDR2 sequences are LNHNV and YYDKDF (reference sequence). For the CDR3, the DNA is TGTGCCACCAGCAGAGATGTAGAGAATGAGCAGTTCTTC. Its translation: CATSRDVENEQFF.

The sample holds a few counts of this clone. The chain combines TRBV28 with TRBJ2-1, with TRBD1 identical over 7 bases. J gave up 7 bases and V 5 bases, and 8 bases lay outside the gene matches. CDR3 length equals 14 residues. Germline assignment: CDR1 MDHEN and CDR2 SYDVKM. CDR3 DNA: TGTGCCAGCAGTATCCCTACAGGGGAGAATGAGCAGTTCTTC. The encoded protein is CASSIPTGENEQFF.

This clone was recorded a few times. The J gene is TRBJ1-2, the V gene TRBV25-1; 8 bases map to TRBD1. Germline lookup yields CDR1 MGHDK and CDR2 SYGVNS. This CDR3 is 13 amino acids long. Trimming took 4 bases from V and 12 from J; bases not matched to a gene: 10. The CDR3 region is CASSVLDRGDHTF. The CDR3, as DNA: TGTGCCAGCAGTGTCCTCGACAGGGGCGACCACACCTTC.

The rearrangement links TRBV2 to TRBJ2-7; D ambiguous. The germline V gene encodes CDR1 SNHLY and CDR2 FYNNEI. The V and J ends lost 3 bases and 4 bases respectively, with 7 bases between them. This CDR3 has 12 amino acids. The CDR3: CASSDVGYEQYF. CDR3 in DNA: TGTGCCAGCAGTGACGTCGGGTACGAGCAGTACTTC.

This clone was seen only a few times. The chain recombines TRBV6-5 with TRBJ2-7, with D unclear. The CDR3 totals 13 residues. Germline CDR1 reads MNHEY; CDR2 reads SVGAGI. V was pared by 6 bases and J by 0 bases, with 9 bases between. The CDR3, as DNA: TGTGCCAGCAGGTTATTGAGCTCCTACGAGCAGTACTTC. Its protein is CASRLLSSYEQYF.

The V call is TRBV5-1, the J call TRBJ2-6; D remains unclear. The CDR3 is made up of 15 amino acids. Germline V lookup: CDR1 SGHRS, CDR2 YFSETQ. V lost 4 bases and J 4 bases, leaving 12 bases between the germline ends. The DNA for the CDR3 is TGCGCCAGCAGCGCCACAGAGTCCGGGGCCAACGTCCTGACTTTC. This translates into CASSATESGANVLTF.

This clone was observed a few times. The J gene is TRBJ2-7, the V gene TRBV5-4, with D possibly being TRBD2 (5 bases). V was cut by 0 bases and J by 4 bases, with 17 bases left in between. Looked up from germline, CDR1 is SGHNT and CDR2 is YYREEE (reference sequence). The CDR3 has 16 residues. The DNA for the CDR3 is TGTGCCAGCAGCTTGGGCGGGCTAGCCCCCTCATACGAGCAGTACTTC. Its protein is CASSLGGLAPSYEQYF.

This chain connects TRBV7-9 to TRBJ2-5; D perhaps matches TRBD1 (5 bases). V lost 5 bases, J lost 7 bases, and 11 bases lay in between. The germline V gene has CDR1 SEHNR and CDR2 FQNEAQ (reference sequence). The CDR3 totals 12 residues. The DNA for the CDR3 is TGTGCCAGCAGCATGGACACCCGGACCCAGTACTTC. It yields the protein CASSMDTRTQYF.